Here is one T cell receptor beta chain with its context. The CDR3 totals 12 residues. The V and J ends lost 3 bases and 13 bases respectively, with 13 bases between them. The source of the sample is a study of blood T cell repertoires in COVID-19. For the study at large: Some COVID-19 samples were acute and others convalescent; all came from the United States, Italy and Spain. In each case, the material was cDNA or gDNA derived from T cells, B-cell-depleted T cells, or PBMCs.

Per the original data handling: Scientists estimated how many nucleated cells there were by amplifying reference gene primers. TCRdb's copy holds only in-frame clones and misses some; the assay was immunoSEQ multiplex PCR. The DNA gave D and trimming, while V, J and clone size come from that table. The profile shows 250,000 to 350,000 clones, 75% to 90% of them singletons. This sequence was found in a woman between 45 and 65 years old who had recovered from COVID-19. Sequencing used peripheral blood. The rearrangement uses TRBV12-3 or TRBV12-4 and TRBJ2-1, with D tentatively TRBD1 (5 bases). The CDR3: CASSFPRAGQFF. The CDR3 DNA is TGTGCCAGCAGTTTCCCCAGGGCAGGTCAGTTCTTC.